This TCR beta chain was profiled in a study of CD8 T cells in Susac syndrome. Germline V lookup: CDR1 SGDLS, CDR2 YYNGEE. V was clipped by 3 bases and J by 1 base; unmatched bases: 4. The CDR3 is made up of 16 amino acids. TEMRA cells were FACS-enriched, and CD8+ and CD4+ T cells were isolated negatively. RNA totalling roughly 0.5 to 1 ug underwent reverse transcription with random hexamers. TCR beta CDR3 was amplified by immunoSEQ covering 54 Vbeta and 13 Jbeta. TCRdb re-derived calls from the immunoSEQ multiplex PCR reads in MiXCR, one entry per CDR3 protein. Found here are 250,000 to 300,000 distinct CDR3 sequences, about 89% of them singletons; the top ten hold 0.18%.

The chain carries TRBV9 and TRBJ1-6; the match to TRBD1 covers 7 bases. Sequencing input: CD8+ T cells from PBMCs. The receptor's source is a human donor with multiple sclerosis. The CDR3 spells CASSAEDRSYNSPLHF. CDR3 DNA: TGTGCCAGCAGCGCAGAGGACAGGTCCTATAATTCACCCCTCCACTTT. Based on the CDR3 plus reference TRBV9 and TRBJ1-6, the full variable domain is DSGVTQTPKHLITATGQRVTLRCSPRSGDLSVYWYQQSLDQGLQFLIQYYNGEERAKGNILERFSAQQFPDLHSELNLSSLELGDSALYFCASSAEDRSYNSPLHFGNGTRLTVT.